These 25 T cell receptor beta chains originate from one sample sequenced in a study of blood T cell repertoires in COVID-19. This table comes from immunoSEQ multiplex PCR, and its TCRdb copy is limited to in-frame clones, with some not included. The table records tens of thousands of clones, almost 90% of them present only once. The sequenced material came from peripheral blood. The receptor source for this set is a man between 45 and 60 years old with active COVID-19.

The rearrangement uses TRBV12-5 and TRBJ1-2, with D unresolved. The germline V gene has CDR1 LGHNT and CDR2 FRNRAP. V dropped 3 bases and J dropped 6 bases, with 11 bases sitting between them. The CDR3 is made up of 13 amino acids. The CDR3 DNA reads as TGTGCTAGTGGTTTCGACGGAAGCGATGGCTACACCTTC. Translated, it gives CASGFDGSDGYTF.

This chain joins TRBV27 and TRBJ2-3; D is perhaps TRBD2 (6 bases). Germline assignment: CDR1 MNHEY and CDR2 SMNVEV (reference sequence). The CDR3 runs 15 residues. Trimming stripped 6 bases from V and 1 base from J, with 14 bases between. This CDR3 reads CASSRGVAGTDTQYF. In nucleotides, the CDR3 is TGTGCCAGCAGCAGAGGGGTAGCGGGCACAGATACGCAGTATTTT.

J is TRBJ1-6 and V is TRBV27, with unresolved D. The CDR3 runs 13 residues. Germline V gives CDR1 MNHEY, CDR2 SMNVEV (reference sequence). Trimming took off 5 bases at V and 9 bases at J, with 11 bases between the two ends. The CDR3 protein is CASSSYLGSPLHF. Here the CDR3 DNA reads TGTGCCAGCAGTAGCTACCTTGGTTCACCCCTCCACTTT.

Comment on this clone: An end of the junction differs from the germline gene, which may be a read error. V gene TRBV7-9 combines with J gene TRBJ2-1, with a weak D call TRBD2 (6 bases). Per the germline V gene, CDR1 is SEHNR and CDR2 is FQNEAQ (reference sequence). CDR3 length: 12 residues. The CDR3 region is CASRSNREFRIF. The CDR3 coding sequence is TGTGCCAGCAGGTCGAACCGGGAGTTTAGGATCTTC.

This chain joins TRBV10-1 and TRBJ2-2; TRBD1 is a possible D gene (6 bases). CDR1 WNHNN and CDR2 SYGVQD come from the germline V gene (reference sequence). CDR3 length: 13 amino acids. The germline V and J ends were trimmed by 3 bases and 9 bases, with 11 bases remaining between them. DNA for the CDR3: TGCGCCAGCAGTGAACGCCAGGGGCGGGAGCTGTTTTTT. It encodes CASSERQGRELFF.

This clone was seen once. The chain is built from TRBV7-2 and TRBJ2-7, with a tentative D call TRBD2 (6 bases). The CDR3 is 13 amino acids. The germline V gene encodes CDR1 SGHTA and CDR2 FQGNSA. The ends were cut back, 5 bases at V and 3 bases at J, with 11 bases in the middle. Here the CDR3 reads CASSPGGGYEQYF. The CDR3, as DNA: TGTGCCAGCAGCCCCGGGGGAGGCTACGAGCAGTACTTC.

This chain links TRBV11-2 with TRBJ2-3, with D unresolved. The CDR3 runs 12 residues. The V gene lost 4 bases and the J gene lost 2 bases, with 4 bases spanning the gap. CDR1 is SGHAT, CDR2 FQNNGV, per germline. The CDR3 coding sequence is TGTGCCAGCAGCTCTTCCACAGATACGCAGTATTTT. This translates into CASSSSTDTQYF.

Written as DNA, the CDR3 is TGTGCCTGGAGTGACTGGGGGGGACAAGAGACCCAGTACTTC. It translates to CAWSDWGGQETQYF. The V and J genes are TRBV30 and TRBJ2-5; 7 nucleotides line up with TRBD2. V dropped 1 base and J dropped 2; count of bases not matched to a gene: 4. Germline CDR1 is GTSNPN and CDR2 is SVGIG (reference sequence). CDR3 length: 14 residues.

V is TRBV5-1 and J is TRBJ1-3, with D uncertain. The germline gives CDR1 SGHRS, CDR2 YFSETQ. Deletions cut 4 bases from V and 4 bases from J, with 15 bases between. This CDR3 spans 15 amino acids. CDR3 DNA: TGCGCCAGCAGCGGTGGAGAGACGTCAGGAAACACCATATATTTT. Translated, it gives CASSGGETSGNTIYF.

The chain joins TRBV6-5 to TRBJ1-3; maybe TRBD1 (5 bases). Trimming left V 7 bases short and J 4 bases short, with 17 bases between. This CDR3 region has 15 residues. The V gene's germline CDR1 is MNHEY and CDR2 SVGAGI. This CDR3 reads CASKLQGTLGNTIYF. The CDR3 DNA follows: TGTGCCAGCAAACTTCAGGGAACTCTCGGAAACACCATATATTTT.

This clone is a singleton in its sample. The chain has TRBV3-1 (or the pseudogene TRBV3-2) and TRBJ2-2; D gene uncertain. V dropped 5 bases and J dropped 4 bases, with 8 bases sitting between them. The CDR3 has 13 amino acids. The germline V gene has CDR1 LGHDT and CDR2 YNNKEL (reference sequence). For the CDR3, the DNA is TGTGCCAGCAGCACACACCCCACCGGGGAGCTGTTTTTT. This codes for CASSTHPTGELFF.

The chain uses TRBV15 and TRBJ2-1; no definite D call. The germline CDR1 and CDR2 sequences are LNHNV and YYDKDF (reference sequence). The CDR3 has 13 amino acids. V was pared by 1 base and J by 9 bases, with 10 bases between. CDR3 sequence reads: CATSRVKESEQFF. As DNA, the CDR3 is TGTGCCACCAGCAGAGTAAAGGAGAGTGAGCAGTTCTTC. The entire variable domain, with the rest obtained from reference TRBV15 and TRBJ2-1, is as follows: DAMVIQNPRYQVTQFGKPVTLSCSQTLNHNVMYWYQQKSSQAPKLLFHYYDKDFNNEADTPDNFQSRRPNTSFCFLDIRSPGLGDTAMYLCATSRVKESEQFFGPGTRLTVL.

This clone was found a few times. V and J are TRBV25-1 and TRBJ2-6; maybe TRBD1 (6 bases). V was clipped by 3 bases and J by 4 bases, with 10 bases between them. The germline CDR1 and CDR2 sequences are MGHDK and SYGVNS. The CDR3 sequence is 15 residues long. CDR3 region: CASSDTGRGANVLTF. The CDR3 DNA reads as TGTGCCAGCAGTGATACAGGGAGAGGGGCCAACGTCCTGACTTTC.

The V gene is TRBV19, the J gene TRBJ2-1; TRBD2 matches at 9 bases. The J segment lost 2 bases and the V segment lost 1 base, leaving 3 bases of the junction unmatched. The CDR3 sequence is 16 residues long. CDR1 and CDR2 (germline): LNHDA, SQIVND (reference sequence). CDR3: CASSIGLAGPYNEQFF. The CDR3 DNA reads TGTGCCAGTAGTATAGGGCTAGCGGGGCCCTACAATGAGCAGTTCTTC.

The CDR3 nucleotides read TGTGCCAGCAGCTTGTTCGCGACGCGGGGGTCCTACGAGCAGTACTTC. The encoded protein is CASSLFATRGSYEQYF. The V gene is TRBV5-6, the J gene TRBJ2-7, with 7 bases that match TRBD2. The CDR3 totals 16 residues. Germline V lookup: CDR1 SGHDT, CDR2 YYEEEE. The V segment lost 1 base and the J segment 1 base; nucleotides outside the gene matches: 8.

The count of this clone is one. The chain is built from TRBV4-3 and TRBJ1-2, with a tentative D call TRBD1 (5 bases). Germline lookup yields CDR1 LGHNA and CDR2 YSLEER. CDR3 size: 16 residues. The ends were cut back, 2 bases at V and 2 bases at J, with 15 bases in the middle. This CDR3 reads CASSQMSRVTNYGYTF. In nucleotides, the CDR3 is TGCGCCAGCAGCCAAATGTCCAGGGTTACAAACTATGGCTACACCTTC.

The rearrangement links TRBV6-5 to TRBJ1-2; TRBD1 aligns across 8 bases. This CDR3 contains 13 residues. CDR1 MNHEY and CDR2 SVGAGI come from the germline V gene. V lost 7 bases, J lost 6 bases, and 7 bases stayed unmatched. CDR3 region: CASTLTGVNGYTF. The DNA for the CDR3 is TGTGCCAGCACCTTGACAGGGGTCAATGGCTACACCTTC.

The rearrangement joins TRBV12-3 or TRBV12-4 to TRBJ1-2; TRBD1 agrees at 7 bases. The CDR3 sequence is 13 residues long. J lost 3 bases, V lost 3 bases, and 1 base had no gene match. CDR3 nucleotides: TGTGCCAGCAGTTTGGGGACAGACTATGGCTACACCTTC. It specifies CASSLGTDYGYTF.

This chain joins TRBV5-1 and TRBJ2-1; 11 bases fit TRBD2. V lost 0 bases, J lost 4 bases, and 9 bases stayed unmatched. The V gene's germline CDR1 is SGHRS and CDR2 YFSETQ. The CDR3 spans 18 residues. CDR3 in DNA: TGCGCCAGCAGCTTGGATGGTACTAGCGGGGGCCAATACAATGAGCAGTTCTTC. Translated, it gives CASSLDGTSGGQYNEQFF.

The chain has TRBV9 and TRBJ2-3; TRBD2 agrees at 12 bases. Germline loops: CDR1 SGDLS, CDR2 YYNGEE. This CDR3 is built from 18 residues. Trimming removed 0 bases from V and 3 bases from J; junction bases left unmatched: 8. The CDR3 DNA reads TGTGCCAGCAGCGTAGAAGTTCTAGCGGGGGGGCAGACAGATACGCAGTATTTT. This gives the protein CASSVEVLAGGQTDTQYF.

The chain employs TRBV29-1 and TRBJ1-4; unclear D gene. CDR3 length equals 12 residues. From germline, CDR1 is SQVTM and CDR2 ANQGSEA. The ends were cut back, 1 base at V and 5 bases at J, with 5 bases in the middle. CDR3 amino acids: CSVEVLNEKLFF. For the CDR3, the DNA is TGCAGCGTTGAAGTCCTAAATGAAAAACTGTTTTTT.

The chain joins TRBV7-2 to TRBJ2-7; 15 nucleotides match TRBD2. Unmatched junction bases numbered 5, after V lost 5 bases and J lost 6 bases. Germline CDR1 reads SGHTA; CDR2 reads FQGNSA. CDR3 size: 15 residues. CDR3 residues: CASSQGLAGGSEQYF. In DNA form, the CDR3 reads TGTGCCAGCAGCCAGGGACTAGCGGGGGGAAGCGAGCAGTACTTC.

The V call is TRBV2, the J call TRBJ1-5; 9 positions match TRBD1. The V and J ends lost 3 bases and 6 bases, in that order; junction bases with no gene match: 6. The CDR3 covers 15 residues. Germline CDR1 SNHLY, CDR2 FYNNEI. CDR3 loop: CASSDGTGKGQPQHF. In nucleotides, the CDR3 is TGTGCCAGCAGTGACGGGACAGGGAAGGGTCAGCCCCAGCATTTT.

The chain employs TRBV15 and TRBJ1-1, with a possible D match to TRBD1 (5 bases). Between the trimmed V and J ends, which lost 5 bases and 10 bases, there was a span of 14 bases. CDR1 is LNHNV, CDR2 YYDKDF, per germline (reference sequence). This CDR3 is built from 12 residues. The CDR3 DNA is TGTGCCACCAGCTCAGGGTGGGGAGGAGCTTTCTTT. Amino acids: CATSSGWGGAFF.

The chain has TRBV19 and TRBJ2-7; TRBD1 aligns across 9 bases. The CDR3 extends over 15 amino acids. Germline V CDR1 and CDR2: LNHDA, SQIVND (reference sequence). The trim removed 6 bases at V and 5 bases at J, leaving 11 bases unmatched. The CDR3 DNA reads TGTGCCAGTAGCAACCCCGGGACAGGGTTCAACGAGCAGTACTTC. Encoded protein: CASSNPGTGFNEQYF.